A single T cell receptor beta chain is shown here with its context. Trimming cost V 0 bases and J 5 bases; bases outside gene matches: 1. Germline CDR1 is MNHNY and CDR2 is SVGAGI (reference sequence). There are 15 residues in the CDR3. This specimen belongs to a study of OX40 agonist ivuxolimab in advanced cancers. Method: immunoSEQ multiplex PCR; TCRdb's copy keeps in-frame clones and lacks some. This sample yields 66,000 or so clones, of which approximately 86% are seen a single time; approximately 2% belongs to the top ten. This sequence was found in an adult with an advanced solid tumor such as melanoma, head and neck, liver or kidney cancer. This rearrangement joins TRBV6-6 to TRBJ1-4; 9 bases align to TRBD1. Source: CD4+ or CD8+ T cells sorted from blood, taken in a trial of the OX40 agonist ivuxolimab. CDR3 in DNA: TGTGCCAGCAGTTACTCGGACAGGGGCAATGAAAAACTGTTTTTT. Protein: CASSYSDRGNEKLFF.